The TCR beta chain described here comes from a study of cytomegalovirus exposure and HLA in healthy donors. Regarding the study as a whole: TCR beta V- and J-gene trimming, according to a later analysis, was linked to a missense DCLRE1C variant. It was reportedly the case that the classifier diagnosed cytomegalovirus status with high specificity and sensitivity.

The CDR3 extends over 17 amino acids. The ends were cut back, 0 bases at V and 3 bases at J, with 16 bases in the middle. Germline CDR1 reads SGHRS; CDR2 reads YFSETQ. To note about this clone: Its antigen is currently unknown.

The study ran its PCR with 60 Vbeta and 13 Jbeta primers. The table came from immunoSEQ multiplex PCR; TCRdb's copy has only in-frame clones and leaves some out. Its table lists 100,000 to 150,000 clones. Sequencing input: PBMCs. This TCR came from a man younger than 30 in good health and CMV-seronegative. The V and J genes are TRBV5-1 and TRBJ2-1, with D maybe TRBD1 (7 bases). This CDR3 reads CASSLGAGGPYYNEQFF. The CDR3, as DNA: TGCGCCAGCAGCTTGGGGGCAGGGGGGCCCTACTACAATGAGCAGTTCTTC.